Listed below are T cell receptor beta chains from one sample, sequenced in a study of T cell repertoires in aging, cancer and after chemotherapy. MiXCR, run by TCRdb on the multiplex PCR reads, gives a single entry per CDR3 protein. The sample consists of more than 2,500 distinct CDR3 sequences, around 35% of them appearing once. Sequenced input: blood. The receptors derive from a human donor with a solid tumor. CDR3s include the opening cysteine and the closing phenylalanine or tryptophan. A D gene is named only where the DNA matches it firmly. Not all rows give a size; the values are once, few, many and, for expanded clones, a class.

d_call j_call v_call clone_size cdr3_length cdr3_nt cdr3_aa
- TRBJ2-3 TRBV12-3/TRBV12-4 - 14 TGTGCCAGCTTGTCGTCGGCGTCCACAGATACGCAGTATTTT CASLSSASTDTQYF
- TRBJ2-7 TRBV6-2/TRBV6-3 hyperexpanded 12 TGTGCCAGCAGGCCCGACGCCTACGAGCAGTACTTC CASRPDAYEQYF
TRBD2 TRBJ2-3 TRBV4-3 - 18 TGCGCCAGCAGCCAGGCTCGTTGGACTAGCGGGGGGTTAGATACGCAGTATTTT CASSQARWTSGGLDTQYF
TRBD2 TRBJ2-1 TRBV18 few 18 TGTGCCAGCTCACCACGTGATAGCGGGGGCCTCTCCTACAATGAGCAGTTCTTC CASSPRDSGGLSYNEQFF
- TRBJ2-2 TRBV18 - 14 TGTGCCAGCTCACAAGCGACAGTTACCGGGGAGCTGTTTTTT CASSQATVTGELFF
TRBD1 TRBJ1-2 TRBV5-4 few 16 TGTGCCAGCAGCACTAAAGCAGGGGGCTATCTTGATGGCTACACCTTC CASSTKAGGYLDGYTF
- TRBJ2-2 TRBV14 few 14 TGTGCCAGCAGCCAGGTTGGGGGGACCGGGGAGCTGTTTTTT CASSQVGGTGELFF
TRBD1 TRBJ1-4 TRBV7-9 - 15 TGTGCCAGCAGCTTCGATACAGGGGGAAATGAAAAACTGTTTTTT CASSFDTGGNEKLFF
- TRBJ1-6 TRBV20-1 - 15 TGCAGTGCCCGAACCCAGGAATACGATAATTCACCCCTCCACTTT CSARTQEYDNSPLHF
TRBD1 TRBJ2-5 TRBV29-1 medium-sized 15 TGCAGCGTGGGCCCCAGGGGGCTCGGCCAAGAGACCCAGTACTTC CSVGPRGLGQETQYF
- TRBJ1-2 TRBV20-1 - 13 TGCAGTGCTAGAGATATGAGGGCACGGGGCTACACCTTC CSARDMRARGYTF
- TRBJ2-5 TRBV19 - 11 TGTGCCAGTAACCCACAAGAGACCCAGTACTTC CASNPQETQYF
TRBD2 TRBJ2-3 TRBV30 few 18 TGTGCCTGGAGTCCCATACGGAGGGAGGCGGGAGTCACAGATACGCAGTATTTT CAWSPIRREAGVTDTQYF
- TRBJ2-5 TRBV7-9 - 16 TGTGCCAGCAGCTTCCTCCTAGCGTTTGGGCAAGAGACCCAGTACTTC CASSFLLAFGQETQYF
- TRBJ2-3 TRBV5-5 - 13 TGTGCCAGCAGCTTCCAGGGTTACGATACGCAGTATTTT CASSFQGYDTQYF
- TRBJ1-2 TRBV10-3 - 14 TGTGCCAGCGATGCCGGGGGCGCCCGTGGTGGCTACACCTTC CASDAGGARGGYTF
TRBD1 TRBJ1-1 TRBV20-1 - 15 TGCAGTGCTAGAGATGGGACAGACCTGAACACTGAAGCTTTCTTT CSARDGTDLNTEAFF
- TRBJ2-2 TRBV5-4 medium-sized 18 TGTGCCAGCAGCTTGGGTCAGGGGCAGGCATTAAGGACCGGGGAGCTGTTTTTT CASSLGQGQALRTGELFF
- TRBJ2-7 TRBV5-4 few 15 TGTGCCAGCAGCGACCCCTTGACAGGTACCTACGAGCAGTACTTC CASSDPLTGTYEQYF
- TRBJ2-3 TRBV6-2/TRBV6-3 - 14 TGTGCCAGCAGTGAAGGTAGGAGGTCAGATACGCAGTATTTT CASSEGRRSDTQYF
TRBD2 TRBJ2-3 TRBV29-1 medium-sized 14 TGCAGCACCCGGACTAGCGGGATGACAGATACGCAGTATTTT CSTRTSGMTDTQYF
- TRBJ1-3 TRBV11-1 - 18 TGTGCCAGCAGCGCAAGTAACCGGGGTGCATCTGCTGGAAACACCATATATTTT CASSASNRGASAGNTIYF
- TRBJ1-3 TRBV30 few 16 TGTGCCTGGAGTATGGGTGGGGTGTCCTCTGGAAACACCATATATTTT CAWSMGGVSSGNTIYF
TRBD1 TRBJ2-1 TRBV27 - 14 TGTGCCACCCTACCCGGGACAGGATACAATGAGCATTTCTTC CATLPGTGYNEHFF